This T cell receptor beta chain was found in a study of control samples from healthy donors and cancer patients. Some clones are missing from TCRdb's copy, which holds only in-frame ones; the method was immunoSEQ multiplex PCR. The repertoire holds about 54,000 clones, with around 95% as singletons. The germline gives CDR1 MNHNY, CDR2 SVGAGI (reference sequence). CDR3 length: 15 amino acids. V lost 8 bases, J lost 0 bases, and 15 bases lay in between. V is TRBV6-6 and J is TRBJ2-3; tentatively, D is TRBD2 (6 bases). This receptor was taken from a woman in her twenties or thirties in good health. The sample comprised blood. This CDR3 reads CASQLDGTSTDTQYF. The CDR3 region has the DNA TGTGCCAGCCAACTGGACGGGACTAGCACAGATACGCAGTATTTT.